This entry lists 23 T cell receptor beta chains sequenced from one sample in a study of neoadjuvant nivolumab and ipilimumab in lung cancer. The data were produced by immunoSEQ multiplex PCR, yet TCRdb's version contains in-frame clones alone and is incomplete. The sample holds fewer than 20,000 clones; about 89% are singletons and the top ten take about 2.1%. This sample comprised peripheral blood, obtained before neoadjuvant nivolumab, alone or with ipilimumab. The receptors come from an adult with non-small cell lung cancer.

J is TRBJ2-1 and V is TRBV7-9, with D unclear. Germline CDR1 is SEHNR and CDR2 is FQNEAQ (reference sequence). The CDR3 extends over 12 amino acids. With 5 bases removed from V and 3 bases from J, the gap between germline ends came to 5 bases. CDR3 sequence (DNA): TGTGCCAGCAGCCAGGACTACAATGAGCAGTTCTTC. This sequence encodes CASSQDYNEQFF.

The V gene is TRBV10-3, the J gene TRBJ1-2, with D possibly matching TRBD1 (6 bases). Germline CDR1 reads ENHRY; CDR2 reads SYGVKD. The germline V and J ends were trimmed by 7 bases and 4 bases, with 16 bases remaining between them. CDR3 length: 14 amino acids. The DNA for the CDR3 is TGTGCCATCACCCCGGCAGGGGAGGGCTATGGCTACACCTTC. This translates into CAITPAGEGYGYTF.

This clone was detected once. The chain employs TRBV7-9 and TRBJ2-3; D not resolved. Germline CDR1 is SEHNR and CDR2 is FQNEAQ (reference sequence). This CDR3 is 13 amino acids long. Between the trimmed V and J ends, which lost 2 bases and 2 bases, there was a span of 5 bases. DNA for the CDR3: TGTGCCAGCAGCTTACATGCCACAGATACGCAGTATTTT. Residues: CASSLHATDTQYF. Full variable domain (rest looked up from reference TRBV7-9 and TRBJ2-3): DTGVSQNPRHKITKRGQNVTFRCDPISEHNRLYWYRQTLGQGPEFLTYFQNEAQLEKSRLLSDRFSAERPKGSFSTLEIQRTEQGDSAMYLCASSLHATDTQYFGPGTRLTVL.

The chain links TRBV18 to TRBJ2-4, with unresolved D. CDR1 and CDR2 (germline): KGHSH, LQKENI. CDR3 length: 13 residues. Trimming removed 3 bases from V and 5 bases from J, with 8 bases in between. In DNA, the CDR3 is TGTGCCAGCTCACCTGGCAGAGAAAACATTCAGTACTTC. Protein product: CASSPGRENIQYF.

In DNA, the CDR3 is TGTGCCAGCAGCTTGGAACCCTATTTCCCAGATACGCAGTATTTT. Its protein is CASSLEPYFPDTQYF. The chain couples TRBV5-5 to TRBJ2-3; D is uncertain. V was trimmed by 0 bases and J by 4 bases, leaving 12 bases between them. In germline, CDR1 is SGHKS, CDR2 YYEKEE (reference sequence). The CDR3 extends over 15 amino acids.

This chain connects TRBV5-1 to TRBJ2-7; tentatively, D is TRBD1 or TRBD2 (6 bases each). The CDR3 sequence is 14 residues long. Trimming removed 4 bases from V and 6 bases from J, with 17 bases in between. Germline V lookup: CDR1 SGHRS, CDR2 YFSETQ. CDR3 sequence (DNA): TGCGCCAGCAGCCCTAAAACGGGGGCTAGCGAGCAGTACTTC. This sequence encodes CASSPKTGASEQYF.

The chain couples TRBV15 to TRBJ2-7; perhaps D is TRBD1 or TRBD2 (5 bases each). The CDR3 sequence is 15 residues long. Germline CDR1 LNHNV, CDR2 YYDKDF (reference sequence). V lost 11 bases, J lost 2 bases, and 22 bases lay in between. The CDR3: CAPRQLVSGPYEQYF. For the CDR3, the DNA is TGTGCCCCCCGTCAGTTGGTGTCGGGACCCTACGAGCAGTACTTC.

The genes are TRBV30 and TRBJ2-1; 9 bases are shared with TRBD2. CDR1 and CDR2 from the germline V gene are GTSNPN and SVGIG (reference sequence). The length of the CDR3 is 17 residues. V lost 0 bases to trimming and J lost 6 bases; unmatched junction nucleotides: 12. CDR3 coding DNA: TGTGCCTGGAGTGTACGGCGCGGGAGGGCCAGAGGCAATGAGCAGTTCTTC. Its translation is CAWSVRRGRARGNEQFF.

The CDR3, as DNA: TGCAGTGCCCTAGAAGATACGCAGTATTTT. Translated, it gives CSALEDTQYF. V usage is TRBV20-1 and J usage is TRBJ2-3; D not resolved. The CDR3 has 10 residues. Germline lookup yields CDR1 DFQATT and CDR2 SNEGSKA (reference sequence). The V gene lost 6 bases and the J gene lost 5 bases, with 6 bases spanning the gap.

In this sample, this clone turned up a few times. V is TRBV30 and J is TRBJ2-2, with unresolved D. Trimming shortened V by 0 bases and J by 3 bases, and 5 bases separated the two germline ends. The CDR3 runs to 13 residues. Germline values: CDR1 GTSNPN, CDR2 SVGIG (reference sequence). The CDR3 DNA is TGTGCCTGGAGTGTTCCGTACACCGGGGAGCTGTTTTTT. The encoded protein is CAWSVPYTGELFF.

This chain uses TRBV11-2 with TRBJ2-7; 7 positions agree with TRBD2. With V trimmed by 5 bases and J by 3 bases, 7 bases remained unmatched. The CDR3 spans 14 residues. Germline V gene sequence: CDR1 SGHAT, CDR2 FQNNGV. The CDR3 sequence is CASSTGGGGYEQYF. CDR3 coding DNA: TGTGCCAGCAGCACGGGAGGAGGCGGCTACGAGCAGTACTTC.

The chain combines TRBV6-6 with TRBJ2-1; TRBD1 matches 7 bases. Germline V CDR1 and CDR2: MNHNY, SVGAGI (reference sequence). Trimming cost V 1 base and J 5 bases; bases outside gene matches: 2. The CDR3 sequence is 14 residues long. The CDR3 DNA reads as TGTGCCAGCAGTTACTTGGGGACAGACAATGAGCAGTTCTTC. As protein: CASSYLGTDNEQFF.

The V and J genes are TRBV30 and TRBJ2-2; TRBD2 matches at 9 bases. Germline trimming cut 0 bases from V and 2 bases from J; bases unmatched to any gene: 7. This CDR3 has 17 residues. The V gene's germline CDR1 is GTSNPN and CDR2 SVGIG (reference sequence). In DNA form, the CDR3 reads TGTGCCTGGAGTGTCCAGCCGGGACTAGCCAACACCGGGGAGCTGTTTTTT. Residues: CAWSVQPGLANTGELFF.

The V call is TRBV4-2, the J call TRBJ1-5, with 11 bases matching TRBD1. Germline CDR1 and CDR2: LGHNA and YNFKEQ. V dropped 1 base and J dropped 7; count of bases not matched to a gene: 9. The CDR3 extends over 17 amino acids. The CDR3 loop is CASSQGWTGGAGQPQHF. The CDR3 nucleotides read TGTGCCAGCAGCCAAGGTTGGACAGGGGGCGCGGGACAGCCCCAGCATTTT.

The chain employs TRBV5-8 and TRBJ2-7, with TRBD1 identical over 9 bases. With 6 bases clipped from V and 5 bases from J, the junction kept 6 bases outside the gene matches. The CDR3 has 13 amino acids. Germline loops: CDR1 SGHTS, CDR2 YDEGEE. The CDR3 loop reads CASTGTGNHEQYF. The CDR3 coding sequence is TGTGCCAGCACGGGGACAGGGAACCACGAGCAGTACTTC.

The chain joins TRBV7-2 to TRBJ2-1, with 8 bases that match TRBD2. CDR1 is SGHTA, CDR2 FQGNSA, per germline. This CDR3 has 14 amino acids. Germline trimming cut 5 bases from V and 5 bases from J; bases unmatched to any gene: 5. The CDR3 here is CASSQSGRHNEQFF. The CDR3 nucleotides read TGTGCCAGCAGCCAGAGCGGGAGACACAATGAGCAGTTCTTC.

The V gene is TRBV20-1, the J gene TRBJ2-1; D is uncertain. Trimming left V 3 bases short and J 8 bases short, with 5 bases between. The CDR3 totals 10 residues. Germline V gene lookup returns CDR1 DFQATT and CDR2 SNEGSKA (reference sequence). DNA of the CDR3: TGCAGTGCTAGTAGTCATGAGCAGTTCTTC. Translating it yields CSASSHEQFF.

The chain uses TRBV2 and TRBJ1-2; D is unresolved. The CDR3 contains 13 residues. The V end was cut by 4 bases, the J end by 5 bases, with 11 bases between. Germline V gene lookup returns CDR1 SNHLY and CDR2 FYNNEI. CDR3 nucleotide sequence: TGTGCCAGCAGTGCGGAAAGAGGGTATGGCTACACCTTC. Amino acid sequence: CASSAERGYGYTF.

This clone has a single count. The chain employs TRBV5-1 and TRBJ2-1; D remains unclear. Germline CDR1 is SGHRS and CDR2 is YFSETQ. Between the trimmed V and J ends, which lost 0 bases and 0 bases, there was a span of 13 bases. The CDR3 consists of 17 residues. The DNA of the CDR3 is TGCGCCAGCAGCTTGGCCGGCAGGCCCAGCTCCTACAATGAGCAGTTCTTC. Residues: CASSLAGRPSSYNEQFF.

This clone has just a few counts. CDR3 residues: CASSLGLAQGETQYF. CDR3 coding DNA: TGTGCCAGCTCACTTGGACTAGCCCAGGGGGAGACCCAGTACTTC. The V gene is TRBV18, the J gene TRBJ2-5, with TRBD2 matching 8 bases. J lost 5 bases, V lost 4 bases, and 9 bases had no gene match. The CDR3 runs 15 residues. Germline CDR1 is KGHSH and CDR2 is LQKENI.

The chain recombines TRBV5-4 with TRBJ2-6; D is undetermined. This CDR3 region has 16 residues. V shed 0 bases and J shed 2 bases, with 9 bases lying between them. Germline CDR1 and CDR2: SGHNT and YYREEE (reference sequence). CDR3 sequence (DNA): TGTGCCAGCAGCTTGGAGGTACGGGCTGGGGCCAACGTCCTGACTTTC. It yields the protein CASSLEVRAGANVLTF.

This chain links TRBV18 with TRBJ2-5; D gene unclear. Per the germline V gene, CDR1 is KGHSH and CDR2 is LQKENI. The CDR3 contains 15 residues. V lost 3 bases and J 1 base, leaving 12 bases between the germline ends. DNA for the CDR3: TGTGCCAGCTCACCGGGTAGCAGCTCCCAAGAGACCCAGTACTTC. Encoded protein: CASSPGSSSQETQYF.

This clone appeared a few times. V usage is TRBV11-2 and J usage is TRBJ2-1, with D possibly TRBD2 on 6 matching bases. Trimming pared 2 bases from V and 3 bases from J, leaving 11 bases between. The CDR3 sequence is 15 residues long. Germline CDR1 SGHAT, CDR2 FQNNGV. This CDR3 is CASSLTGVSYNEQFF. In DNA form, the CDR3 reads TGTGCCAGCAGCTTAACGGGAGTGAGCTACAATGAGCAGTTCTTC.